Listed below are T cell receptor beta chains from one sample, sequenced in a study of blood T cell repertoires in COVID-19. TCRdb's table, derived via immunoSEQ multiplex PCR, lists solely in-frame clones and lacks some. Found here are about 320,000 clones, roughly nine tenths of them singletons; the top ten hold approximately 5%. Sequencing was done on a sample of PBMCs or T cells enriched from blood (not recorded which). The receptors were gathered from a man between 60 and 75 years old who had recovered from COVID-19. Each CDR3 is given with its conserved first and last residue.

CASSQQGKMSEKLFF TRBV6-6
CASSVAGGQAYNEQFF TRBV9
CAAGGGNTGELFF TRBV5-1
CASSTRTGGDTQYF TRBV11-3
CASSYQGGHGYTF TRBV6-5
CASSPGLTGTVQETQYF TRBV28
CASSLQGGADTQYF TRBV5-1
CASSLGQASYNEQFF TRBV5-1
CASSLGGLAGGNEQFF TRBV5-4
CASSPPGQGQETQYF TRBV18
CASSRTGVADTQYF TRBV14
CASSLGQGLETQYF TRBV27
CASRIYNTGELFF TRBV7-3
CASSLGGGPNQPQHF TRBV7-9
CASSEPRDKSNTEAFF TRBV28
CASSIGVSGSYEQYF TRBV19
CASSLGGGQETQYF TRBV5-1
CASSLGAVGEKLFF TRBV5-4
CASTLGPGSQETQYF TRBV2
CASSVVPGATGELFF TRBV9
CASSQGPGGAGYEKLFF TRBV4-3
CASSSGQGSSGNTIYF TRBV7-2
CASSMFSTGGALSNQPQHF TRBV19
CASSPTSPRKQFF TRBV9
CASNQGGSPLHF TRBV2
CSVFSDNNFAQYF TRBV29-1
CASSFSLSSTDTQYF TRBV6-5
CASSVVGLTDTQYF TRBV19